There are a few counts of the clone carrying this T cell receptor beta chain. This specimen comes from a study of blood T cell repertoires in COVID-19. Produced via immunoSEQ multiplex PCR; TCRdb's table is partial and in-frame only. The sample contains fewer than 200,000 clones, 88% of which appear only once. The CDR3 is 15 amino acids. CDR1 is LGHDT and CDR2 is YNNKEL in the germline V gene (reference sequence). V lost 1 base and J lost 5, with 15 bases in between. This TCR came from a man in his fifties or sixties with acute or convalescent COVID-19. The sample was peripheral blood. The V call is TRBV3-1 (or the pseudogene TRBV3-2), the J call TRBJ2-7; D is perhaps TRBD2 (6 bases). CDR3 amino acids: CASSQVGGRTHEQYF. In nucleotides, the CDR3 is TGTGCCAGCAGCCAAGTGGGAGGTCGTACACACGAGCAGTACTTC.